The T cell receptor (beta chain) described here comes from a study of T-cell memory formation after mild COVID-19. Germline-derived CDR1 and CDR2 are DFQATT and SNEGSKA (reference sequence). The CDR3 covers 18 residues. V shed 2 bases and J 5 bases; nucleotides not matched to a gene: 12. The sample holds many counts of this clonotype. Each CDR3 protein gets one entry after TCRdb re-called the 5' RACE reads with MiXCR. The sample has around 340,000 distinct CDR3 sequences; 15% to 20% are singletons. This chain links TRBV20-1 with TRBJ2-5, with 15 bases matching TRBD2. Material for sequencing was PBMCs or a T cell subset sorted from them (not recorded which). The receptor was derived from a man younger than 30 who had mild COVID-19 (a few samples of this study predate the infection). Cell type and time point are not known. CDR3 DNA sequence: TGCAGTGCTAGACTTCCCGGACTAGCGGGGGGGCCGGAGGAGACCCAGTACTTC. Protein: CSARLPGLAGGPEETQYF.